This T cell receptor (beta chain) emerged from a study of blood T cell repertoires in COVID-19. Study-level background: Donors in the United States, Italy and Spain gave samples during acute or convalescent COVID-19. In each case, the material was cDNA or gDNA derived from T cells, B-cell-depleted T cells, or PBMCs.

From germline, CDR1 is LNHDA and CDR2 SQIVND (reference sequence). The CDR3 extends over 13 amino acids. Trimming removed 4 bases from V and 7 bases from J, with 12 bases in between. As handled by the study authors: Amplified reference gene primers provided the basis for estimating nucleated cell counts. The repertoire was sequenced with immunoSEQ multiplex PCR; TCRdb's copy has only in-frame clones and lacks some. The V and J calls and the clone size are those of that table, but D and trimming were determined from the DNA. The data show roughly 43,000 clones, 87% seen once. This clonotype originated in a man in his fifties or sixties with active COVID-19. The sample comprised peripheral blood. The chain recombines TRBV19 with TRBJ2-3; tentatively, D is TRBD1 (6 bases). CDR3 protein: CASSTTGRNTQYF. The CDR3 DNA is TGTGCCAGTAGTACGACAGGACGAAATACGCAGTATTTT.